This is a list of T cell receptor beta chains from one sample in a study of blood T cell repertoires in COVID-19. The table came from immunoSEQ multiplex PCR; TCRdb's copy has only in-frame clones and leaves some out. The sample has 200,000 or so clones; approximately 80% are singletons. Input material: peripheral blood. Receptors were obtained from a human donor in a cohort sampled during active COVID-19. Both conserved end residues are part of each CDR3. A clone size is listed for some rows: how often the clone was seen (once, few, many), or a class if it is expanded.

v_call clone_size cdr3_aa
TRBV29-1 NA CSGSRGGYEQYF
TRBV19 NA CASSSEGYRTDTQYF
TRBV3-1/TRBV3-2 NA CASSQRSVAGVVRDTQYF
TRBV14 NA CASSRLEHGSSYEQYF
TRBV5-4 NA CASSGTGAYEQYF
TRBV28 NA CASSLIGSRVAQYF
TRBV11-3 NA CASSFEDRDTTGELFF
TRBV27 few CATVLAEFSYNEQFF
TRBV6-5 few CASSYYPGRDSPLHF
TRBV25-1 NA CASSEGTSGRSPKNIQYF
TRBV19 few CASSGLAGGEDTQYF
TRBV11-2 NA CASSGLGSPLHF
TRBV2 NA CASSEEGGRSPLHF
TRBV6-1 NA CASSEDRMYQETQYF
TRBV28 NA CASSRVAGIDWDQETQYF
TRBV19 NA CASSFGTGGGTGELFF
TRBV18 NA CASSPRLAGLSSYEQYF
TRBV19 NA CASSSRTGGRADTQYF
TRBV6-5 NA CASSYKYQGYNEQFF
TRBV19 NA CASSIMRTANEKLFF
TRBV9 many CASSAGQFSGNTIYF
TRBV10-3 NA CAIRKDRATNYGYTF
TRBV30 NA CAWTRLGQTNTF
TRBV23-1 NA CASRRPSDRANSGNTIYF
TRBV28 NA CASRIASGPETNEQFF
TRBV7-2 NA CASSSQQSSYEQYF
TRBV5-1 NA CASSLGGMNTEAFF
TRBV4-2 NA CASSQSSGTASYEQYF
TRBV5-1 NA CASSRDRGETQYF
TRBV19 once CASSLYRNTEAFF
TRBV4-1 NA CASSQERGGSGEQYF
TRBV7-9 NA CASSLVAGRYEQFF
TRBV6-1 NA CASSDLTGANVLTF
TRBV7-9 NA CASTTSADNGRVTFF
TRBV5-1 NA CASSSPYEQYF
TRBV2 NA CASNDYRDVQPQHF
TRBV18 NA CASSPPGQGPDTQYF
TRBV11-2 NA CASSADRRSGNTIYF
TRBV19 NA CASSTWDRGPRTLYTQYF
TRBV18 NA CASSPSGGEIYGYTF
TRBV28 NA CASSPEQGKETQYF
TRBV27 NA CASSSFGASGRQRANVLTF
TRBV24-1 NA CATGNSGGTDTQYF
TRBV3-1/TRBV3-2 NA CASSQDTGGRWNTEAFF
TRBV3-1/TRBV3-2 NA CASSQETSGRNYNEQFF
TRBV5-8 NA CASSKYTGARSYNEQFF
TRBV28 few CASSFVTVRWGQETQYF
TRBV5-4 once CASSSRSGYEQYF
TRBV10-3 NA CAISESGLAGWNEQFF
TRBV7-9 NA CASSLQGTGELFF
TRBV6-5 NA CASSLTVTGELFF
TRBV5-6 NA CASSLMGQGGHQETQYF
TRBV4-1 few CASSQVQGLYEQYF
TRBV4-1 few CASSQDPNEETQYF